Sequencing of this T cell receptor beta chain was carried out in a study of OX40 agonist ivuxolimab in advanced cancers. Study in general: Recorded diagnoses for dose-escalation patients were hepatocellular carcinoma, melanoma, renal cell or head and neck cancer.

Germline-derived CDR1 and CDR2 are MDHEN and SYDVKM. The V and J ends lost 2 bases and 1 base respectively, with 3 bases between them. This CDR3 contains 13 residues. Collection of blood occurred at baseline, at cycle 4 day 1, and at cycle 7 day 1. Profiling relied on immunoSEQ multiplex PCR, and the TCRdb table lists in-frame clones only, not all of them. The top ten clones hold roughly 17% of a sample with 78,000 or so clones, around 84% of them seen once. The V and J genes are TRBV28 and TRBJ1-5; the D is unclear. The sequencing here drew on CD4+ or CD8+ T cells sorted from blood, taken in a trial of the OX40 agonist ivuxolimab. This receptor was taken from an adult with an advanced solid tumor such as melanoma, head and neck, liver or kidney cancer. CDR3 in DNA: TGTGCCAGCAGTTTAGACAGCAATCAGCCCCAGCATTTT. It is translated as CASSLDSNQPQHF.